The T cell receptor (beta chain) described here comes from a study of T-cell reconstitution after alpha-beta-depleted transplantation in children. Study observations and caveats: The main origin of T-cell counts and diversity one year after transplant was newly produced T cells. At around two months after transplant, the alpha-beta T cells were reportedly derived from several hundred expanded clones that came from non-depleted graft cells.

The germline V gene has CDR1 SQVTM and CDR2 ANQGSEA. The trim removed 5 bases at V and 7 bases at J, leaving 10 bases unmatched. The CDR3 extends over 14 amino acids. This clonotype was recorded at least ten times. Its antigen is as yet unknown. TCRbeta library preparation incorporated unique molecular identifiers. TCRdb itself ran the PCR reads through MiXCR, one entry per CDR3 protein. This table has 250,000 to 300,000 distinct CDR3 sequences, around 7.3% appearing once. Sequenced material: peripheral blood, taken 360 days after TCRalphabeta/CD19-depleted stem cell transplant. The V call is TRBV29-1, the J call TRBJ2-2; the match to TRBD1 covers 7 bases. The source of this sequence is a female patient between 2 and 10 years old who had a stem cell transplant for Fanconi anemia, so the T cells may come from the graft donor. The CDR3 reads CSVLLPYRGGELFF. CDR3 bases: TGCAGCGTTCTACTACCTTACAGGGGCGGGGAGCTGTTTTTT.